One and the same sample provided the 13 T cell receptor beta chains below, sequenced in a study of long-term antiretroviral therapy in people with HIV. With survey level as its setting, the immunoSEQ assay was v3.0. Repertoires were generated with immunoSEQ multiplex PCR, while TCRdb's copy carries only in-frame clones and drops some. The table has 20,000 to 30,000 clones, about 80% seen once; the top ten hold over 8%. Sequencing was performed on unsorted PBMCs, taken 1.2 years after starting antiretroviral therapy. The receptors here all came from a woman in her forties with HIV.

The V gene is TRBV5-6, the J gene TRBJ2-1; D gene ambiguous. This CDR3 is 14 amino acids long. Trimming left V 4 bases short and J 4 bases short, with 12 bases between. Looked up from germline, CDR1 is SGHDT and CDR2 is YYEEEE. CDR3 coding DNA: TGTGCCAGCAGCCCCCTCGGGTATTACAATGAGCAGTTCTTC. Protein: CASSPLGYYNEQFF.

V and J are TRBV6-5 and TRBJ2-1, with a possible D match to TRBD2 (5 bases). CDR3 length: 14 residues. Germline assignment: CDR1 MNHEY and CDR2 SVGAGI. V was trimmed by 8 bases and J by 3 bases, leaving 14 bases between them. For the CDR3, the DNA is TGTGCCAGCGTCGGTCTAGCCAACTACAATGAGCAGTTCTTC. Translating gives CASVGLANYNEQFF.

V usage is TRBV9 and J usage is TRBJ1-3, with D maybe TRBD1 (5 bases). V shed 2 bases and J shed 3 bases, with 15 bases lying between them. The CDR3 runs 16 residues. Germline loops: CDR1 SGDLS, CDR2 YYNGEE. The chain's CDR3 is CASSVDSGTNGNTIYF. In DNA, the CDR3 is TGTGCCAGCAGCGTCGACTCCGGGACCAATGGAAACACCATATATTTT.

The chain has TRBV30 and TRBJ1-2; TRBD1 aligns across 8 bases. The ends lost 0 bases at V and 4 bases at J; junction bases unmatched: 4. Germline V gene data show CDR1 as GTSNPN and CDR2 as SVGIG (reference sequence). The CDR3 extends over 14 amino acids. The CDR3 spells CAWSVQGAGYGYTF. CDR3 nucleotides: TGTGCCTGGAGTGTGCAGGGGGCGGGCTATGGCTACACCTTC.

This clone was counted only a few times. The J gene is TRBJ2-7, the V gene TRBV4-1; D unresolved. Trimming shortened V by 0 bases and J by 1 base, and 7 bases separated the two germline ends. The CDR3 has 14 amino acids. The germline CDR1 and CDR2 sequences are MGHRA and YSYEKL. CDR3: CASSQEAGSYEQYF. The CDR3 DNA sequence: TGCGCCAGCAGCCAAGAAGCAGGATCCTACGAGCAGTACTTC.

The chain links TRBV10-1 to TRBJ2-5; TRBD2 matches 8 bases. V lost 0 bases to trimming and J lost 2 bases; unmatched junction nucleotides: 2. Germline V gene lookup returns CDR1 WNHNN and CDR2 SYGVQD (reference sequence). This CDR3 is built from 15 residues. The CDR3 nucleotides are TGCGCCAGCAGTGAGTCGGCGGGGGGACAAGAGACCCAGTACTTC. Encoded protein: CASSESAGGQETQYF.

The chain couples TRBV5-1 to TRBJ1-2; 7 bases are shared with TRBD1. The CDR3 extends over 13 amino acids. V gave up 9 bases and J gave up 5 bases; unmatched junction bases: 10. CDR1 is SGHRS and CDR2 is YFSETQ in the germline V gene. For the CDR3, the DNA is TGCGCCACCCGGATCACAGGGGATTATGGCTACACCTTC. Residues: CATRITGDYGYTF.

The chain uses TRBV11-1 and TRBJ2-7, with a weak D call TRBD2 (6 bases). In germline, CDR1 is SGHAT, CDR2 FQDESV (reference sequence). The CDR3 runs 13 residues. Trimming removed 5 bases at V and 3 bases at J, with 11 bases between. The CDR3 nucleotides are TGTGCCAGCAGCGCGGGACGGAACTACGAGCAGTACTTC. It specifies CASSAGRNYEQYF.

CDR3 in amino acids: CASSVQGSNEKLFF. The CDR3 DNA reads as TGTGCCAGCAGTGTGCAGGGCTCTAATGAAAAACTGTTTTTT. The chain employs TRBV2 and TRBJ1-4; D may be TRBD1 (5 bases). This CDR3 is built from 14 residues. CDR1 SNHLY and CDR2 FYNNEI come from the germline V gene. Trimming shortened V by 4 bases and J by 3 bases, and 9 bases separated the two germline ends. The full variable domain, rest sourced from reference TRBV2 and TRBJ1-4, is EPEVTQTPSHQVTQMGQEVILRCVPISNHLYFYWYRQILGQKVEFLVSFYNNEISEKSEIFDDQFSVERPDGSNFTLKIRSTKLEDSAMYFCASSVQGSNEKLFFGSGTQLSVL.

This clone was seen once. The rearrangement uses TRBV6-5 and TRBJ1-4, with unresolved D. Germline V gene data show CDR1 as MNHEY and CDR2 as SVGAGI. Trimming stripped 5 bases from V and 1 base from J, with 8 bases between. CDR3 length equals 14 residues. The CDR3 nucleotides are TGTGCCAGCAGTGTTCTTGGAACTAATGAAAAACTGTTTTTT. Its protein is CASSVLGTNEKLFF.

For the CDR3, the DNA is TGTGCCAGCAGCTTGAGTCAGGGGAACACTGAAGCTTTCTTT. This gives the protein CASSLSQGNTEAFF. The chain joins TRBV5-5 to TRBJ1-1, with D possibly TRBD1 on 5 matching bases. There are 14 residues in the CDR3. Germline values: CDR1 SGHKS, CDR2 YYEKEE (reference sequence). Deletions cut 1 base from V and 1 base from J, with 8 bases between.

The chain is built from TRBV29-1 and TRBJ2-7; the D gene is possibly TRBD1 (5 bases). Germline lookup yields CDR1 SQVTM and CDR2 ANQGSEA. Trimming left V 1 base short and J 2 bases short, with 9 bases between. The CDR3 is 13 residues long. The chain's CDR3 is CSVEGQGAYEQYF. The CDR3 nucleotides are TGCAGCGTTGAAGGGCAGGGTGCCTACGAGCAGTACTTC.

V gene TRBV11-2 combines with J gene TRBJ1-2; D gene uncertain. Germline V CDR1 and CDR2: SGHAT, FQNNGV. V gave up 5 bases and J gave up 3 bases, with 16 bases separating them. CDR3 length equals 15 residues. In nucleotides, the CDR3 is TGTGCCAGCAGCCCCCCGGGGATACCAGACTATGGCTACACCTTC. Protein product: CASSPPGIPDYGYTF.